One sample yielded the 32 T cell receptor beta chains listed below, sequenced in a study of T cell changes during pregnancy in multiple sclerosis. Sequencing used immunoSEQ multiplex PCR; TCRdb keeps in-frame clones, though not all of them. The sample has around 40,000 clones; roughly 93% are singletons. Sequencing used CD8+ T cells from peripheral blood mononuclear cells, obtained in the third trimester of pregnancy. The receptors were sampled from a female donor with multiple sclerosis, enrolled in a pregnancy study.

V gene TRBV2 combines with J gene TRBJ2-5; TRBD2 matches 8 bases. The V gene's germline CDR1 is SNHLY and CDR2 FYNNEI. Losses at the gene ends were 1 base for V and 1 base for J; bases not matched to a gene: 5. The CDR3 contains 16 residues. Here the CDR3 reads CASSEGRGGPQETQYF. In DNA, the CDR3 is TGTGCCAGCAGTGAAGGCCGGGGGGGACCCCAAGAGACCCAGTACTTC.

The V and J genes are TRBV4-2 and TRBJ2-1, with D possibly matching TRBD2 (6 bases). The CDR3 spans 16 residues. The ends were cut back, 1 base at V and 10 bases at J, with 20 bases in the middle. Germline lookup yields CDR1 LGHNA and CDR2 YNFKEQ. The CDR3 spells CASSQVLEGTPLEQFF. The DNA of the CDR3 is TGTGCCAGCAGCCAAGTGCTGGAGGGGACCCCTTTAGAGCAGTTCTTC.

The genes are TRBV19 and TRBJ2-7, with TRBD1 matching 7 bases. The junction had 5 bases not matched to a gene; V was cut back by 8 bases and J by 1 base. The CDR3 is 13 residues long. The germline V gene encodes CDR1 LNHDA and CDR2 SQIVND (reference sequence). CDR3 nucleotides: TGTGCCAGTTCGTCAGGGGGTTCCTACGAGCAGTACTTC. Translation: CASSSGGSYEQYF.

The chain uses TRBV10-3 and TRBJ2-7, with 10 positions matching TRBD1. Germline CDR1 is ENHRY and CDR2 is SYGVKD. The CDR3 contains 14 residues. V trimming: 6 bases; J trimming: 7 bases; junction bases outside the gene matches: 9. CDR3 nucleotides: TGTGCCATCAGGGGGACAGGGGAGGTCAGAGAGCAGTACTTC. The encoded protein is CAIRGTGEVREQYF.

The J gene is TRBJ2-7, the V gene TRBV5-6; 12 nucleotides match TRBD1. V was clipped by 4 bases and J by 7 bases; unmatched bases: 6. CDR3 length: 14 residues. Germline CDR1 SGHDT, CDR2 YYEEEE. The CDR3 here is CASSQGQGAREQYF. CDR3 nucleotide sequence: TGTGCCAGCAGCCAGGGACAGGGGGCTCGTGAGCAGTACTTC.

This rearrangement joins TRBV19 to TRBJ1-4; D not certain. The V end was cut by 0 bases, the J end by 8 bases, with 13 bases between. The CDR3 loop spans 15 amino acids. Germline V lookup: CDR1 LNHDA, CDR2 SQIVND (reference sequence). The CDR3 sequence is CASSIEHSGEEKLFF. DNA for the CDR3: TGTGCCAGTAGTATAGAGCACTCTGGAGAGGAAAAACTGTTTTTT.

The V and J genes are TRBV11-2 and TRBJ2-1; 8 bases are a match to TRBD2. The CDR3 has 14 amino acids. J gave up 7 bases and V 4 bases, and 6 bases lay outside the gene matches. Germline V gene sequence: CDR1 SGHAT, CDR2 FQNNGV. The CDR3 sequence: CASSSVGRANEQFF. CDR3 nucleotide sequence: TGTGCCAGCAGCTCAGTCGGGAGGGCAAATGAGCAGTTCTTC.

The V call is TRBV19, the J call TRBJ2-1, with a tentative D call TRBD1 (5 bases). The CDR3 loop spans 12 amino acids. The V gene lost 10 bases and the J gene lost 3 bases, with 10 bases spanning the gap. CDR1 is LNHDA and CDR2 is SQIVND in the germline V gene (reference sequence). This CDR3 is CATEDSYNEQFF. The CDR3 bases are TGTGCCACTGAAGACAGCTACAATGAGCAGTTCTTC.

V and J are TRBV27 and TRBJ2-1; no definite D call. V was clipped by 8 bases and J by 9 bases, with 8 bases between them. There are 10 residues in the CDR3. Germline CDR1 MNHEY, CDR2 SMNVEV (reference sequence). The CDR3: CASGLAEQFF. CDR3 sequence (DNA): TGTGCCAGCGGGCTGGCTGAGCAGTTCTTC.

This rearrangement joins TRBV25-1 to TRBJ2-3; 8 nucleotides match TRBD2. After removal of 2 bases from V and 6 bases from J, the junction contained 4 bases not matched to a gene. The CDR3 loop spans 14 amino acids. CDR1 MGHDK and CDR2 SYGVNS come from the germline V gene. CDR3 sequence reads: CASSELASGDTQYF. In nucleotides, the CDR3 is TGTGCCAGCAGTGAACTCGCTAGCGGGGATACGCAGTATTTT.

The CDR3 loop reads CASSVGAIYSGNTIYF. For the CDR3, the DNA is TGTGCCAGCAGTGTCGGTGCCATCTACTCTGGAAACACCATATATTTT. The gene calls are TRBV6-1 and TRBJ1-3; D remains unclear. Germline V CDR1 and CDR2: MNHNS, SASEGT. The CDR3 sequence is 16 residues long. Trimming took 4 bases from V and 0 from J, leaving 13 bases between them.

The chain carries TRBV27 and TRBJ2-7; 9 bases line up with TRBD1. Germline CDR1 is MNHEY and CDR2 is SMNVEV (reference sequence). This CDR3 region has 17 residues. The V gene end was trimmed by 0 bases and the J gene end by 0 bases; junction bases not matched to a gene: 6. The CDR3 DNA is TGTGCCAGCAGTTTATCCTCCGGGACAGGGCTCTCCTACGAGCAGTACTTC. It encodes CASSLSSGTGLSYEQYF.

Details on this clone: The junction and the germline gene differ at one end; a read error may be behind it. The gene calls are TRBV9 and TRBJ2-5, with 8 bases matching TRBD1. CDR3 length: 14 amino acids. Germline assignment: CDR1 SGDLS and CDR2 YYNGEE. The CDR3 loop is CANSPTGAEETQYF. The DNA for the CDR3 is TGTGCCAACAGCCCGACAGGGGCGGAAGAGACCCAGTACTTC.

The chain uses TRBV4-1 and TRBJ1-1; no firm D call. CDR1 is MGHRA and CDR2 is YSYEKL in the germline V gene. The germline V and J ends were trimmed by 1 base and 1 base, with 7 bases remaining between them. CDR3 length equals 14 residues. CDR3 loop: CASSQVYGNTEAFF. For the CDR3, the DNA is TGCGCCAGCAGCCAAGTTTACGGGAACACTGAAGCTTTCTTT.

This chain joins TRBV7-9 and TRBJ2-1; weak D call: TRBD2 (6 bases). Per the germline V gene, CDR1 is SEHNR and CDR2 is FQNEAQ (reference sequence). The CDR3 spans 14 residues. V was pared by 3 bases and J by 10 bases, with 16 bases between. This CDR3 is CASSFPSVLGEQFF. CDR3 bases: TGTGCCAGCAGCTTCCCTAGCGTCCTGGGGGAGCAGTTCTTC. Full variable domain (missing parts from reference TRBV7-9 and TRBJ2-1): DTGVSQNPRHKITKRGQNVTFRCDPISEHNRLYWYRQTLGQGPEFLTYFQNEAQLEKSRLLSDRFSAERPKGSFSTLEIQRTEQGDSAMYLCASSFPSVLGEQFFGPGTRLTVL.

V is TRBV30 and J is TRBJ1-2, with TRBD1 matching over 7 bases. This CDR3 region has 13 residues. Germline V CDR1 and CDR2: GTSNPN, SVGIG (reference sequence). Trimming at V came to 0 bases and at J to 6 bases, leaving 4 bases not matched to a gene. CDR3 sequence reads: CAWSVRTGDGYTF. CDR3 sequence (DNA): TGTGCCTGGAGTGTACGTACAGGGGATGGCTACACCTTC. Looking up the rest from reference TRBV30 and TRBJ1-2 gives the full variable domain: SQTIHQWPATLVQPVGSPLSLECTVEGTSNPNLYWYRQAAGRGLQLLFYSVGIGQISSEVPQNLSASRPQDRQFILSSKKLLLSDSGFYLCAWSVRTGDGYTFGSGTRLTVV.

This clone was recorded only once. The chain joins TRBV7-9 to TRBJ2-3, with TRBD2 matching 11 bases. CDR3 length: 16 amino acids. V trimming: 4 bases; J trimming: 2 bases; junction bases outside the gene matches: 5. CDR1 is SEHNR, CDR2 FQNEAQ, per germline (reference sequence). The CDR3 reads CASSYLSGGATDTQYF. The CDR3 nucleotides are TGTGCCAGCAGCTACCTTAGCGGGGGGGCCACAGATACGCAGTATTTT.

J is TRBJ2-7 and V is TRBV15, with TRBD1 matching over 7 bases. CDR1 and CDR2 (germline): LNHNV, YYDKDF (reference sequence). Trimming at V came to 3 bases and at J to 3 bases, leaving 11 bases not matched to a gene. The CDR3 is made up of 16 amino acids. CDR3 in DNA: TGTGCCACCAGCAGCCTACCCGGGACAGCTTACTACGAGCAGTACTTC. The encoded protein is CATSSLPGTAYYEQYF.

The chain employs TRBV2 and TRBJ1-4; 7 nucleotides line up with TRBD1. Germline V gene data show CDR1 as SNHLY and CDR2 as FYNNEI. This CDR3 is built from 14 residues. J lost 4 bases, V lost 5 bases, and 4 bases had no gene match. The CDR3 DNA sequence: TGTGCCAGCAGTTTACAGGGGAGTAATGAAAAACTGTTTTTT. Its translation: CASSLQGSNEKLFF. Full variable domain (outside the CDR3, taken from reference TRBV2 and TRBJ1-4): EPEVTQTPSHQVTQMGQEVILRCVPISNHLYFYWYRQILGQKVEFLVSFYNNEISEKSEIFDDQFSVERPDGSNFTLKIRSTKLEDSAMYFCASSLQGSNEKLFFGSGTQLSVL.

The J gene is TRBJ1-6, the V gene TRBV4-2; D might be TRBD1 (5 bases). The CDR3 is made up of 15 amino acids. Germline V gene lookup returns CDR1 LGHNA and CDR2 YNFKEQ. Trimming removed 4 bases from V and 7 bases from J, with 14 bases in between. The CDR3 reads CASSRAGETNSPLHF. DNA for the CDR3: TGTGCCAGCAGCCGGGCGGGGGAAACAAATTCACCCCTCCACTTT.

Notes on this clone: Other DNA sequences from this sample encode an identical CDR3 as well. Here the CDR3 DNA reads TGTGCCAGCAGCGTAGGGGGGGGCGGCACCGGGGAGCTGTTTTTT. Protein product: CASSVGGGGTGELFF. The chain combines TRBV9 with TRBJ2-2; a possible D gene is TRBD2 (7 bases). The CDR3 sequence is 15 residues long. Germline lookup yields CDR1 SGDLS and CDR2 YYNGEE. The V end was cut by 0 bases, the J end by 4 bases, with 10 bases between.

As concerns this clone: In the same sample, other DNA sequences code for this CDR3. The CDR3 bases are TGTGCCAGCAGTGACTCAACTAGCGGGGGAGATACGCAGTATTTT. Its protein is CASSDSTSGGDTQYF. J is TRBJ2-3 and V is TRBV6-4; 11 nucleotides match TRBD2. After removal of 0 bases from V and 5 bases from J, the junction contained 1 base not matched to a gene. CDR1 is MRHNA, CDR2 SNTAGT, per germline. The CDR3 spans 15 residues.

The chain links TRBV19 to TRBJ1-5; D is unresolved. CDR3 length: 15 amino acids. Germline CDR1 and CDR2: LNHDA and SQIVND (reference sequence). Trimming removed 3 bases at V and 0 bases at J, with 9 bases between. The CDR3 spells CASSITEYSNQPQHF. The CDR3, as DNA: TGTGCCAGTAGTATCACAGAGTATAGCAATCAGCCCCAGCATTTT.

The chain is built from TRBV5-1 and TRBJ2-7; 9 bases agree with TRBD2. V shed 5 bases, J shed 1 base, and the junction held 7 bases outside the gene matches. CDR1 is SGHRS, CDR2 YFSETQ, per germline. The CDR3 spans 15 residues. DNA of the CDR3: TGCGCCAGCAGGGAATTAGCGGGGGATTCCTACGAGCAGTACTTC. Protein sequence: CASRELAGDSYEQYF.

This clone appeared a single time. The V call is TRBV13, the J call TRBJ2-7; D gene ambiguous. CDR3 length equals 12 residues. Germline CDR1 is PRHDT and CDR2 is FYEKMQ (reference sequence). Trimming removed 1 base from V and 6 bases from J, with 7 bases in between. The CDR3 DNA reads as TGTGCCAGCAGCTTAGCCAGAGGCGAGCAGTACTTC. It codes for CASSLARGEQYF.

The CDR3 loop reads CASSWSTGEQYF. The CDR3 DNA is TGTGCCAGCAGCTGGAGCACGGGGGAGCAGTACTTC. The V gene is TRBV5-6, the J gene TRBJ2-7, with D perhaps TRBD2 (5 bases). The V end was cut by 3 bases, the J end by 7 bases, with 11 bases between. The CDR3 loop spans 12 amino acids. Germline V CDR1 and CDR2: SGHDT, YYEEEE.

The chain carries TRBV9 and TRBJ1-6, with a weak D call TRBD1 (5 bases). The V end lost 0 bases, the J end lost 7 bases, and 8 bases lay between the germline ends. From germline, CDR1 is SGDLS and CDR2 YYNGEE. This CDR3 comprises 14 residues. Here the CDR3 DNA reads TGTGCCAGCAGCGTAGGGCAGGGAAATTCACCCCTCCACTTT. Amino acids: CASSVGQGNSPLHF.

V is TRBV11-2 and J is TRBJ1-1; 8 bases map to TRBD1. This CDR3 comprises 12 residues. CDR1 and CDR2 (germline): SGHAT, FQNNGV. The ends lost 5 bases at V and 10 bases at J; junction bases unmatched: 6. CDR3 in amino acids: CASSQGGTGAFF. CDR3 bases: TGTGCCAGCAGCCAAGGCGGGACAGGAGCTTTCTTT.

The chain couples TRBV7-6 to TRBJ1-1, with 9 positions matching TRBD1. The J segment lost 10 bases and the V segment lost 2 bases, leaving 8 bases of the junction unmatched. Looked up from germline, CDR1 is SGHVS and CDR2 is FNYEAQ. The CDR3 sequence is 14 residues long. The CDR3 spells CASSLSRTGEAAFF. The DNA for the CDR3 is TGTGCCAGCAGCTTAAGTAGGACAGGGGAGGCAGCTTTCTTT.

The chain has TRBV21-1 and TRBJ2-7; no DNA check was done on the table's D call, TRBD1. TRBV21-1 represents a pseudogene. This CDR3 has 15 amino acids. In DNA, the CDR3 is TGTGCCAGCAGCAAAGAGGCCGGGCAGGGCTACGAGCAGTACTTC. Translated, it gives CASSKEAGQGYEQYF.

The CDR3: CASSLSLILADEQFF. DNA of the CDR3: TGTGCCAGCAGTTTATCCTTGATTCTAGCGGATGAGCAGTTCTTC. The rearrangement joins TRBV27 to TRBJ2-1, with 7 nucleotides matching TRBD2. CDR3 length: 15 residues. The V and J ends lost 0 bases and 8 bases, in that order; junction bases with no gene match: 7. Germline V gives CDR1 MNHEY, CDR2 SMNVEV (reference sequence).

This rearrangement joins TRBV7-6 to TRBJ1-1; 12 bases map to TRBD1. Losses at the gene ends were 2 bases for V and 7 bases for J; bases not matched to a gene: 5. CDR1 is SGHVS, CDR2 FNYEAQ, per germline. The length of the CDR3 is 15 residues. The DNA for the CDR3 is TGTGCCAGCAGCTTAAAGGGACAGGGGGCGAGTGAAGCTTTCTTT. It encodes CASSLKGQGASEAFF.